This T cell receptor (beta chain) was found in a study of cytomegalovirus exposure and HLA in healthy donors. Study background: It was reported in a later analysis that the roughly 120 validation repertoires used the same platform as the approximately 600 first-cohort repertoires.

The donors were members of the validation cohort, which comprised 120 subjects and was separate from the first cohort of several hundred subjects. The trim removed 3 bases at V and 7 bases at J, leaving 6 bases unmatched. CDR1 and CDR2 (germline): PRHDT, FYEKMQ (reference sequence). The CDR3 has 15 residues. Study-wide findings and caveats: Confirmation was obtained in vitro that a few CMV-associated chains are specific for CMV antigens. Most TCR sequences were rare, but some public TCRs occurred in many donors.

In regard to this clone: The antigen remains undetermined.

Sequencing used immunoSEQ multiplex PCR; TCRdb keeps in-frame clones, though not all of them. Of 150,000 to 200,000 clones detected, roughly 82% appear once; the ten largest clones hold about 7%. The V gene is TRBV13, the J gene TRBJ2-1; 10 nucleotides match TRBD1. The origin of this receptor is a man aged 18 to 30 in good health and CMV-seropositive. The sample comprised PBMCs. CDR3: CASSLGDRGYNEQFF. The CDR3 DNA is TGTGCCAGCAGCTTGGGGGACAGGGGCTATAATGAGCAGTTCTTC.